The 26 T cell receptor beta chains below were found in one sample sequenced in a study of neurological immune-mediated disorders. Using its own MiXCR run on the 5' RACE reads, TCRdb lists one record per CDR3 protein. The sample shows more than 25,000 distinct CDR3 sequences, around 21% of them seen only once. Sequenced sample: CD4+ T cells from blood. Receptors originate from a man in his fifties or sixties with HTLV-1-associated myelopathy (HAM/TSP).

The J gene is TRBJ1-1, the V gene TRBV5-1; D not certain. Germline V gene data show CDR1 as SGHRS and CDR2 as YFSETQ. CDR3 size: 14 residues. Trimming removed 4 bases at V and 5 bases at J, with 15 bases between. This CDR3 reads CASSPILGGTEAFF. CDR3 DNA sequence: TGCGCCAGCAGCCCCATCTTGGGTGGGACTGAAGCTTTCTTT.

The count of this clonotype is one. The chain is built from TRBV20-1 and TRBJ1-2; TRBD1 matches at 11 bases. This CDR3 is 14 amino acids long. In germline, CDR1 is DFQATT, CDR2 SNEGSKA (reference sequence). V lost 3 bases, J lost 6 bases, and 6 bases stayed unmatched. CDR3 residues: CSASNPGQGDGYTF. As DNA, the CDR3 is TGCAGTGCTAGTAACCCGGGACAGGGGGATGGCTACACCTTC.

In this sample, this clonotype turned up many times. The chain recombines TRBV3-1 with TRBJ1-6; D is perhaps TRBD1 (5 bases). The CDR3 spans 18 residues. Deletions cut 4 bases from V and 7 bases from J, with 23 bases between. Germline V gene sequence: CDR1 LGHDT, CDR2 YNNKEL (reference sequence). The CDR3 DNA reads TGTGCCAGCAGCCCTGCACCCCGCACCGGGACCGGGAATTCACCCCTCCACTTT. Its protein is CASSPAPRTGTGNSPLHF.

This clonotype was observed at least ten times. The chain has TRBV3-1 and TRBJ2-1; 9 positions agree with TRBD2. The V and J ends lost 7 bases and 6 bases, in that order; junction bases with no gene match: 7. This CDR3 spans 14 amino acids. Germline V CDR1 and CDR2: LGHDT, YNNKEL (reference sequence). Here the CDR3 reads CASMPGLAVNEQFF. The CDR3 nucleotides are TGTGCCAGCATGCCGGGACTAGCCGTCAATGAGCAGTTCTTC.

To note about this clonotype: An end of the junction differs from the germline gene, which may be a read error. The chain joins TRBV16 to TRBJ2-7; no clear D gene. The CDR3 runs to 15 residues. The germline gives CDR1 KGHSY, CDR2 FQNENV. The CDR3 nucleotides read TGTTCCAGCAGCCAATCTAGGTATAACCCCTACGAGCAGTACTTC. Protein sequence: CSSSQSRYNPYEQYF.

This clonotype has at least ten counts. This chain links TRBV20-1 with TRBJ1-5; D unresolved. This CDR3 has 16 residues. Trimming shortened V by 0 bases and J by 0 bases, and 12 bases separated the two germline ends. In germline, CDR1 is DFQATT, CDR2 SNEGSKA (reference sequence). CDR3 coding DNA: TGCAGTGCTAGAGATCCCAGGTTTTATAGCAATCAGCCCCAGCATTTT. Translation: CSARDPRFYSNQPQHF.

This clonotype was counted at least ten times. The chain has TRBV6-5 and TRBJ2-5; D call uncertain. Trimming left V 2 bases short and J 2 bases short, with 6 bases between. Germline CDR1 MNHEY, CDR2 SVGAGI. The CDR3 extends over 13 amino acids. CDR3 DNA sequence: TGTGCCAGCAGTTACGGGATTCAAGAGACCCAGTACTTC. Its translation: CASSYGIQETQYF.

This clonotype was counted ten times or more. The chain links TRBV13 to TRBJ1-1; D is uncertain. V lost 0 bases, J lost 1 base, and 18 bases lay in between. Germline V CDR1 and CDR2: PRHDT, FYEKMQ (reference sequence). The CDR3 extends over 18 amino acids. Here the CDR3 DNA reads TGTGCCAGCAGCTTAGGTCAACTCGGACCGGGTGGGAACACTGAAGCTTTCTTT. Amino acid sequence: CASSLGQLGPGGNTEAFF.

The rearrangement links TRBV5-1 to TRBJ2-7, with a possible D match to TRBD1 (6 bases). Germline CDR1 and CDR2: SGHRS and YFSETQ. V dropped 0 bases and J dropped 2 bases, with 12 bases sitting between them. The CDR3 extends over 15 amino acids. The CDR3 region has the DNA TGCGCCAGCAGCTTGGCCCCGGACAGTCCCTACGAGCAGTACTTC. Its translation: CASSLAPDSPYEQYF.

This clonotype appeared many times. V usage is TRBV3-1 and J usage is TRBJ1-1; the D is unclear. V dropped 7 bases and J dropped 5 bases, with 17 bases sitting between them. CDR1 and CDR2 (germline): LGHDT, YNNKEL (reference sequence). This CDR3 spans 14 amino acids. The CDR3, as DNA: TGTGCCAGCACTCCCGCGGGTTATCTGACTGAAGCTTTCTTT. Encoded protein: CASTPAGYLTEAFF.

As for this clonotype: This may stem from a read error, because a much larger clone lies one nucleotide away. The CDR3 region is CASCLSISGGPFF. For the CDR3, the DNA is TGTGCCAGCTGCTTATCGATAAGCGGGGGGCCGTTCTTC. This rearrangement joins TRBV7-9 to TRBJ2-1; TRBD2 agrees at 9 bases. The CDR3 totals 13 residues. Germline lookup yields CDR1 SEHNR and CDR2 FQNEAQ (reference sequence).

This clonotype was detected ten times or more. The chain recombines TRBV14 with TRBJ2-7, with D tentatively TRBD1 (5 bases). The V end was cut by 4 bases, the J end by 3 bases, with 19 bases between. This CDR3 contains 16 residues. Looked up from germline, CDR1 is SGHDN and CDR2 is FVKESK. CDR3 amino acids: CASSRQEGAKIYEQYF. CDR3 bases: TGTGCCAGCAGCCGCCAGGAAGGGGCAAAGATCTACGAGCAGTACTTC. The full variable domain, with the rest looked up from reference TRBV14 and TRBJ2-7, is EAGVTQFPSHSVIEKGQTVTLRCDPISGHDNLYWYRRVMGKEIKFLLHFVKESKQDESGMPNNRFLAERTGGTYSTLKVQPAELEDSGVYFCASSRQEGAKIYEQYFGPGTRLTVT.

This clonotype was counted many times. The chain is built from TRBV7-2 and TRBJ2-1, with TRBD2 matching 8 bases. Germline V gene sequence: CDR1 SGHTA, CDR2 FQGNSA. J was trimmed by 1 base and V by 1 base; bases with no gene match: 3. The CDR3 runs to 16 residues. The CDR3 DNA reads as TGTGCCAGCAGCTTAGTGAGCGGGGGTTCCTACAATGAGCAGTTCTTC. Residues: CASSLVSGGSYNEQFF.

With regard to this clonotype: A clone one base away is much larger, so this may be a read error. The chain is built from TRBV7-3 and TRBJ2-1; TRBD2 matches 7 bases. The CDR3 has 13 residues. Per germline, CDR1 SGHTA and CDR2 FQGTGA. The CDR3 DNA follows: TGTGACAGCAGCCGGCGCGGGGGTGATGAGCAGTTCTTC. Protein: CDSSRRGGDEQFF. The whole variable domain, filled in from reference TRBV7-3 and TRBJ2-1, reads GAGVSQTPSNKVTEKGKYVELRCDPISGHTALYWYRQSLGQGPEFLIYFQGTGAADDSGLPNDRFFAVRPEGSVSTLKIQRTERGDSAVYLCDSSRRGGDEQFFGPGTRLTVL.

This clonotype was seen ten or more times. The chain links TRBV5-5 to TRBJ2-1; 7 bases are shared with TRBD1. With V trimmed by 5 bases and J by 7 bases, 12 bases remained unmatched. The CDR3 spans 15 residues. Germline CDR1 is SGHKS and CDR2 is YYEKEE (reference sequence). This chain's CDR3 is CASSPEDRLWNEQFF. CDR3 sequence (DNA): TGTGCCAGCAGTCCTGAGGACAGGTTGTGGAATGAGCAGTTCTTC.

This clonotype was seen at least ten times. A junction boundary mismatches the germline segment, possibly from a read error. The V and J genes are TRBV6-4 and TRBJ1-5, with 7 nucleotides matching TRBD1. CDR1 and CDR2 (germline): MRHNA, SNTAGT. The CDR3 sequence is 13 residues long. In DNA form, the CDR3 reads TGTGCCAGCGCCCGGGACAGCAATAAGCCCCAGCATTTT. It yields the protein CASARDSNKPQHF.

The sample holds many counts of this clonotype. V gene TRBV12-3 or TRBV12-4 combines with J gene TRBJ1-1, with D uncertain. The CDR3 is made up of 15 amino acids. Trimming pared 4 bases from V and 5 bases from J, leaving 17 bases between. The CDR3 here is CASSSNSRLGTEAFF. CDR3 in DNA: TGTGCCAGCAGTTCCAACTCCCGTTTGGGGACTGAAGCTTTCTTT.

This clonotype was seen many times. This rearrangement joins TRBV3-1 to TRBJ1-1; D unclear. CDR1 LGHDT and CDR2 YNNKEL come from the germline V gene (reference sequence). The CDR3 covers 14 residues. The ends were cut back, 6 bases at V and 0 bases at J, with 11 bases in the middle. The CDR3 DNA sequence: TGTGCCAGCAGAACCTCCCCAATGAACACTGAAGCTTTCTTT. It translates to CASRTSPMNTEAFF. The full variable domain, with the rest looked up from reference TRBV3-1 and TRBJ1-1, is DTAVSQTPKYLVTQMGNDKSIKCEQNLGHDTMYWYKQDSKKFLKIMFSYNNKELIINETVPNRFSPKSPDKAHLNLHINSLELGDSAVYFCASRTSPMNTEAFFGQGTRLTVV.

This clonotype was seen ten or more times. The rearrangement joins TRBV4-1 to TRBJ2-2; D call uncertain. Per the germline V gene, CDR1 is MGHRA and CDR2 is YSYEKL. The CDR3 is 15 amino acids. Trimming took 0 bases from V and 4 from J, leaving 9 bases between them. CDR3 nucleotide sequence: TGCGCCAGCAGCCAAGATAGCCCAGCCACCGGGGAGCTGTTTTTT. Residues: CASSQDSPATGELFF.

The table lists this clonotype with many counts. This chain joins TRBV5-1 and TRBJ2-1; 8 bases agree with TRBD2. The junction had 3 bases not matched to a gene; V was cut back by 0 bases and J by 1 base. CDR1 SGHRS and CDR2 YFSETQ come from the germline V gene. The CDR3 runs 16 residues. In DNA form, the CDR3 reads TGCGCCAGCAGCTTGGAACTAGCGGTATCCTACAATGAGCAGTTCTTC. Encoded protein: CASSLELAVSYNEQFF.

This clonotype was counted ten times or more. The CDR3 region is CASSLSGSGQPQHF. As DNA, the CDR3 is TGTGCCAGCTCACTCTCGGGGTCGGGTCAGCCCCAGCATTTT. V gene TRBV18 combines with J gene TRBJ1-5; D remains ambiguous. There are 14 residues in the CDR3. Trimming took 4 bases from V and 6 from J, leaving 13 bases between them. Per the germline V gene, CDR1 is KGHSH and CDR2 is LQKENI.

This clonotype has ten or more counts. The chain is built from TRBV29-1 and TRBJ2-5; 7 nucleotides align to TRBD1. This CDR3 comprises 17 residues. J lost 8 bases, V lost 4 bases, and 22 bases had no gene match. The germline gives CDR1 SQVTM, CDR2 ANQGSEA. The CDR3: CSVAQGIFGVHKKTQYF. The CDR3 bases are TGCAGCGTTGCACAGGGGATCTTTGGGGTACACAAGAAAACCCAGTACTTC. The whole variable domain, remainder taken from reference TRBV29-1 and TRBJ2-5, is SAVISQKPSRDICQRGTSLTIQCQVDSQVTMMFWYRQQPGQSLTLIATANQGSEATYESGFVIDKFPISRPNLTFSTLTVSNMSPEDSSIYLCSVAQGIFGVHKKTQYFGPGTRLLVL.

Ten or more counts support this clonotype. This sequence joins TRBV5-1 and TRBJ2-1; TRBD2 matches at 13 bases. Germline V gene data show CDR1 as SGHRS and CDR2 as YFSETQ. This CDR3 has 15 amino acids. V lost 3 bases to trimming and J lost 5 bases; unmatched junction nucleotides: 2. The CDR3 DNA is TGCGCCAGCAGCTCGGGACTAGCGGGGAACAATGAGCAGTTCTTC. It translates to CASSSGLAGNNEQFF.

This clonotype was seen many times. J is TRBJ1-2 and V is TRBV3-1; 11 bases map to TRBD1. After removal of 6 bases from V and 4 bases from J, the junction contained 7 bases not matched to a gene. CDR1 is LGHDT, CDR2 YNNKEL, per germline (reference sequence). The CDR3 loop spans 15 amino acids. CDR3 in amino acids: CASSRPGQGVYGYTF. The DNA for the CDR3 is TGTGCCAGCAGTAGACCGGGACAGGGGGTCTATGGCTACACCTTC. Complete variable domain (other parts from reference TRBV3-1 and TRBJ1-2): DTAVSQTPKYLVTQMGNDKSIKCEQNLGHDTMYWYKQDSKKFLKIMFSYNNKELIINETVPNRFSPKSPDKAHLNLHINSLELGDSAVYFCASSRPGQGVYGYTFGSGTRLTVV.

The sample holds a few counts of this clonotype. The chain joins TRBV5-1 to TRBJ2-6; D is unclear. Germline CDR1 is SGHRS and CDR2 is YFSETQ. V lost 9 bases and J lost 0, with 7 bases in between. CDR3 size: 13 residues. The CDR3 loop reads CATSSSGANVLTF. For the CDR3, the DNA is TGCGCCACATCGAGCTCTGGGGCCAACGTCCTGACTTTC. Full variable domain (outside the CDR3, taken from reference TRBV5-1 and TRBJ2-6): KAGVTQTPRYLIKTRGQQVTLSCSPISGHRSVSWYQQTPGQGLQFLFEYFSETQRNKGNFPGRFSGRQFSNSRSEMNVSTLELGDSALYLCATSSSGANVLTFGAGSRLTVL.

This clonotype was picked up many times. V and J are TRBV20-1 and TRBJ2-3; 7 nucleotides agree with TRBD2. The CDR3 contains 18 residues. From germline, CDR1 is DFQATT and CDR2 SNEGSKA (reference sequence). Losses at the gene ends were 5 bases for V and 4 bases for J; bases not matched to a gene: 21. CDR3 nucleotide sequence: TGCAGTGCTGCAAAGGGGCGGGAGACCAGAGGGGTGGCAGATACGCAGTATTTT. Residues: CSAAKGRETRGVADTQYF.